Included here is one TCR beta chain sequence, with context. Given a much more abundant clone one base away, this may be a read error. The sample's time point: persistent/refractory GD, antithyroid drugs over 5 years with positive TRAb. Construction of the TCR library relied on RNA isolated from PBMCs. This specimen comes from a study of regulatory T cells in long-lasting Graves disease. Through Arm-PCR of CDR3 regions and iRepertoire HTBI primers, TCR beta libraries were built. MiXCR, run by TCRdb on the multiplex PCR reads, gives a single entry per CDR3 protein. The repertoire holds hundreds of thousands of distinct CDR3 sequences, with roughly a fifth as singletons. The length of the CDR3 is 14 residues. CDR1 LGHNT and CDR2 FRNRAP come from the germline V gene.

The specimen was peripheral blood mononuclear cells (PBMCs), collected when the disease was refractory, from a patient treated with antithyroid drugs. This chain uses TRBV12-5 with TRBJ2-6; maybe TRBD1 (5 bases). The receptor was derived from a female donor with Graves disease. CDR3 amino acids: CASGLISGANVPTF. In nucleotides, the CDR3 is TGTGCTAGTGGTTTAATCTCTGGGGCCAACGTCCCGACTTTC. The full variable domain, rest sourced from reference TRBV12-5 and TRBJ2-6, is DARVTQTPRHKVTEMGQEVTMRCQPILGHNTVFWYRQTMMQGLELLAYFRNRAPLDDSGMPKDRFSAEMPDATLATLKIQPSEPRDSAVYFCASGLISGANVPTFGAGSRLTVL.